The 8 T cell receptor beta chains given below trace back to one sample, sequenced in a study of CD8 T cells in ankylosing spondylitis. Study outcomes and limitations: Roughly eight highly homologous variants made up a TCR beta motif that seemed to typify ankylosing spondylitis blood.

These receptors' targets are unknown. TCRdb passed the 5' RACE reads through MiXCR, listing each CDR3 protein once. The profile covers approximately 540,000 distinct CDR3 sequences, with about 12% appearing a single time and 6.8% taken by the ten largest. Sequencing was done on a sample of blood, either unsorted or a sorted T cell fraction (not recorded which). The receptors stem from a male donor with ankylosing spondylitis.

This clonotype was counted many times. The chain links TRBV20-1 to TRBJ2-3; TRBD1 or TRBD2 may be the D gene (6 bases each). Germline V CDR1 and CDR2: DFQATT, SNEGSKA (reference sequence). The V gene lost 5 bases and the J gene lost 6 bases, with 15 bases spanning the gap. This CDR3 is 13 amino acids long. CDR3: CSAWRGAMDTQYF. Here the CDR3 DNA reads TGCAGTGCTTGGAGGGGGGCAATGGATACGCAGTATTTT.

In its sample, this clonotype was seen a few times. The V and J genes are TRBV5-1 and TRBJ2-1; D not resolved. The CDR3 consists of 14 residues. Trimming took off 1 base at V and 1 base at J, with 6 bases between the two ends. Germline CDR1 is SGHRS and CDR2 is YFSETQ. The CDR3 reads CASSLRQSYNEQFF. The CDR3 DNA is TGCGCCAGCAGCTTGAGGCAGTCCTACAATGAGCAGTTCTTC.

J is TRBJ1-5 and V is TRBV5-1, with 8 bases matching TRBD1. From germline, CDR1 is SGHRS and CDR2 YFSETQ. The CDR3 runs 15 residues. V gave up 4 bases and J gave up 6 bases; unmatched junction bases: 9. CDR3 in amino acids: CASSPDPGGSQPQHF. The CDR3 DNA is TGCGCCAGCAGCCCAGATCCAGGGGGCAGTCAGCCCCAGCATTTT.

This clonotype was counted only a few times. The V gene is TRBV5-1, the J gene TRBJ2-5; either TRBD1 or TRBD2 may fit D (5 bases each). The germline V gene has CDR1 SGHRS and CDR2 YFSETQ. V dropped 0 bases and J dropped 1 base, with 10 bases sitting between them. The CDR3 contains 15 residues. The CDR3 region is CASSLALRGQETQYF. CDR3 nucleotides: TGCGCCAGCAGCTTGGCCTTGAGGGGCCAAGAGACCCAGTACTTC.

This clonotype occurred many times. The rearrangement links TRBV4-1 to TRBJ2-3; D tentatively fits TRBD1 or TRBD2 (5 bases each). Germline V gives CDR1 MGHRA, CDR2 YSYEKL. The CDR3 has 15 amino acids. Trimming took 5 bases from V and 2 from J, leaving 14 bases between them. Written as DNA, the CDR3 is TGCGCCAGCAGCAACCGGGACGGCCTCACAGATACGCAGTATTTT. Its translation: CASSNRDGLTDTQYF.

This clonotype was observed many times. This rearrangement joins TRBV5-5 to TRBJ2-2; tentative D call: TRBD2 (5 bases). This CDR3 has 15 amino acids. The V end was cut by 1 base, the J end by 5 bases, with 12 bases between. Germline CDR1 and CDR2: SGHKS and YYEKEE (reference sequence). The CDR3 sequence: CASSLYARGTGELFF. In nucleotides, the CDR3 is TGTGCCAGCAGCTTGTACGCACGAGGGACCGGGGAGCTGTTTTTT. Variable domain in full (rest from reference TRBV5-5 and TRBJ2-2): DAGVTQSPTHLIKTRGQQVTLRCSPISGHKSVSWYQQVLGQGPQFIFQYYEKEERGRGNFPDRFSARQFPNYSSELNVNALLLGDSALYLCASSLYARGTGELFFGEGSRLTVL.

This clonotype was recorded many times. The chain uses TRBV29-1 and TRBJ2-1; no clear D gene. The V end was cut by 6 bases, the J end by 5 bases, with 20 bases between. The CDR3 is 15 amino acids. Germline V CDR1 and CDR2: SQVTM, ANQGSEA. CDR3 DNA sequence: TGCAGCGTCCTTTCCGGGCCCCGGGCCCACAATGAGCAGTTCTTC. This sequence encodes CSVLSGPRAHNEQFF.

This clonotype has more than one count but fewer than ten. The chain carries TRBV20-1 and TRBJ1-6; 7 bases align to TRBD1. V trimming: 0 bases; J trimming: 10 bases; junction bases outside the gene matches: 9. In germline, CDR1 is DFQATT, CDR2 SNEGSKA (reference sequence). This CDR3 region has 15 residues. The CDR3, as DNA: TGCAGTGCTAGAGACACAGGGGAAGGAGGCTCACCCCTCCACTTT. Its translation: CSARDTGEGGSPLHF.